This T cell receptor (beta chain) was captured by sequencing in a study of blood T cell repertoires in COVID-19. In terms of age and location, participants ranged from roughly 18 to 90 years and lived in roughly 22 US areas. Germline V lookup: CDR1 LGHDT, CDR2 YNNKEL (reference sequence). The V gene lost 3 bases and the J gene lost 8 bases, with 9 bases spanning the gap. CDR3 length equals 12 residues. The repertoire was sequenced with immunoSEQ multiplex PCR; TCRdb's copy has only in-frame clones and lacks some. The sample lists about 180,000 clones, roughly nine tenths seen once, with approximately 2.5% in the top ten.

Sequenced material: PBMCs or T cells enriched from blood (not recorded which). J is TRBJ2-3 and V is TRBV3-1 (or the pseudogene TRBV3-2); unclear D gene. The source of this sequence is a woman aged 40-49 years with acute COVID-19. The CDR3 DNA sequence: TGTGCCAGCAGCCACGAACGAGGTACGCAGTATTTT. Translating gives CASSHERGTQYF.